This T cell receptor beta chain was sequenced in a study of blood T cell repertoires in COVID-19 (TCRdb year 2020). Some background on the complete study: Collaborator samples came from the United States, Italy and Spain and covered acute and convalescent phases of COVID-19. The prospective study material was composed of cDNA or gDNA derived from T cells, B-cell-depleted T cells, or PBMCs. The dataset comprised deeply sampled blood TCRbeta repertoires from subjects exposed to, actively infected with, or recovered from COVID-19. The repertoires were released in a freely available public database intended as a resource for research on the immune response to SARS-CoV-2. Samples came from the ongoing ImmuneRACE study (first 160 participants) plus 1,254 subjects from 6 global collaborators. The sample metadata nearly always contained a de-identified subject ID, COVID-19 status, age in years and sex. Where available, HLA class I and class II types were taken from metadata supplied by the sample provider and were not determined by assay-based typing. The research as a whole found: The quantity of clinical and demographic metadata differed by source and by participant and was supplied without curation.

Each collaborating institution followed its own protocols to collect whole blood in K2EDTA tubes. For TCRbeta analysis, collaborators shipped samples as frozen whole blood, isolated PBMCs, or DNA extracted from either of those sample types. This clone occurred many times. It lacks a known antigen. No per-base quality is available; no much larger clone lies one base away. The CDR3 spans 18 residues, from the cysteine through the phenylalanine. Only the CDR3 part of the read is kept: 54 bases, read in frame from the first base. Germline trimming: 0 bases from V, 1 base from J; junction bases outside gene matches: 7. CDR1 is given as MGHRA and CDR2 as YSYEKL, both from the germline V gene. TCRbeta CDR3 regions were amplified from genomic DNA by means of the immunoSEQ Assay, a bias-controlled multiplex PCR. On the authors' methods: The number of nucleated cells in each sample was estimated by amplification of reference gene primers within the assay. Sequence reads were collapsed and filtered to measure the absolute abundance of every unique TCRbeta CDR3 rearrangement. For each sample, productive Simpson clonality was calculated as the square root of Simpson's diversity index across productive rearrangements. Held by TCRdb, this immuneACCESS table contains in-frame sequences only and omits some clones. Under half of the omission traces to an unresolved V gene where checked; the cause of the rest is unknown. The V and J calls and clone size were taken over from that table, and D and trimming were inferred from the DNA. The sample has fewer than 200,000 clones on record, less than 90% of them singletons. Roughly 26% of the sample is in the top ten clones.

Sequences were obtained from peripheral blood. This receptor was identified in a man aged 60 to 75 with acute or convalescent COVID-19. The chain is encoded by TRBV4-1 joined to TRBJ2-2; 8 nucleotides in the junction match TRBD2. The CDR3 reads CASSQDPRTSGNTGELFF. Read as DNA, the sequence is TGCGCCAGCAGCCAAGATCCCCGAACTAGCGGGAACACCGGGGAGCTGTTTTTT.